These 30 T cell receptor beta chains were all obtained from the same sample, sequenced in a study of T cell responses to AZD1222 COVID-19 vaccine. Sequenced by immunoSEQ multiplex PCR; TCRdb stores in-frame clones only, minus some. In the table there are about 170,000 clones, roughly nine tenths of which are singletons. The input for sequencing was peripheral blood, taken on day 0 of AZD1222 vaccination. The receptors were gathered from an adult in good health.

The chain recombines TRBV24-1 with TRBJ2-3; D remains ambiguous. CDR3 length: 13 amino acids. The ends were cut back, 5 bases at V and 6 bases at J, with 11 bases in the middle. The germline gives CDR1 KGHDR, CDR2 SFDVKD. Written as DNA, the CDR3 is TGTGCCACCAGTGCGACCAGAAGGGATACGCAGTATTTT. Translated: CATSATRRDTQYF.

J is TRBJ2-1 and V is TRBV19; a weak D match, TRBD1 (5 bases). The CDR3 contains 16 residues. The V gene lost 3 bases and the J gene lost 2 bases, with 14 bases spanning the gap. Germline V lookup: CDR1 LNHDA, CDR2 SQIVND (reference sequence). CDR3: CASSMTDRTPYNEQFF. The CDR3 DNA reads TGTGCCAGTAGTATGACAGACCGAACCCCCTACAATGAGCAGTTCTTC.

The chain employs TRBV3-1 (or the pseudogene TRBV3-2) and TRBJ2-2; D may be TRBD2 (6 bases). Trimming removed 0 bases from V and 7 bases from J, with 12 bases in between. The CDR3 totals 15 residues. Germline loops: CDR1 LGHDT, CDR2 YNNKEL (reference sequence). The CDR3 loop is CASSQDLARNGELFF. Written as DNA, the CDR3 is TGTGCCAGCAGCCAAGACCTAGCGAGAAACGGGGAGCTGTTTTTT.

This chain links TRBV6-5 with TRBJ1-1; TRBD1 matches at 9 bases. The CDR3 is 15 residues long. V trimming: 7 bases; J trimming: 4 bases; junction bases outside the gene matches: 10. Germline CDR1 MNHEY, CDR2 SVGAGI. CDR3: CASNPSTGGLTEAFF. CDR3 nucleotides: TGTGCCAGCAATCCCTCGACAGGGGGACTCACTGAAGCTTTCTTT.

CDR3 loop: CASGSDPGRGIYEQYF. The CDR3 nucleotides read TGTGCTAGTGGTTCGGACCCGGGTAGGGGGATCTACGAGCAGTACTTC. The rearrangement joins TRBV12-5 to TRBJ2-7; tentatively, D is TRBD1 (6 bases). This CDR3 is built from 16 residues. Per the germline V gene, CDR1 is LGHNT and CDR2 is FRNRAP. V dropped 4 bases and J dropped 3 bases, with 19 bases sitting between them.

Here the CDR3 DNA reads TGTGCCAGTGAAGGGCGTCCGAACACTGAAGCTTTCTTT. Translated, it gives CASEGRPNTEAFF. The V call is TRBV19, the J call TRBJ1-1, with D uncertain. V was cut by 8 bases and J by 1 base, with 11 bases left in between. This CDR3 has 13 residues. Per germline, CDR1 LNHDA and CDR2 SQIVND (reference sequence).

The genes are TRBV5-4 and TRBJ2-2, with 10 bases that match TRBD1. The CDR3 consists of 15 residues. V shed 5 bases, J shed 2 bases, and the junction held 3 bases outside the gene matches. CDR1 is SGHNT, CDR2 YYREEE, per germline (reference sequence). The CDR3 is CASRGTGANTGELFF. Written as DNA, the CDR3 is TGTGCCAGCAGAGGGACAGGGGCAAACACCGGGGAGCTGTTTTTT. The full variable domain, in which reference TRBV5-4 and TRBJ2-2 provide the parts outside the CDR3, is ETGVTQSPTHLIKTRGQQVTLRCSSQSGHNTVSWYQQALGQGPQFIFQYYREEENGRGNFPPRFSGLQFPNYSSELNVNALELDDSALYLCASRGTGANTGELFFGEGSRLTVL.

In this sample, this clone turned up a few times. The rearrangement links TRBV7-9 to TRBJ2-2; 8 bases map to TRBD1. With V trimmed by 4 bases and J by 3 bases, 10 bases remained unmatched. The CDR3 length is 17 residues. In germline, CDR1 is SEHNR, CDR2 FQNEAQ (reference sequence). The CDR3 DNA reads as TGTGCCAGCAGCTCATCGTCGGCAGGGGGCGACACCGGGGAGCTGTTTTTT. Protein sequence: CASSSSSAGGDTGELFF.

The CDR3 DNA sequence: TGTGCCAGCAGTTCAAATCCAGGGTACGGCTACACCTTC. The encoded protein is CASSSNPGYGYTF. The chain has TRBV27 and TRBJ1-2, with TRBD1 as a possible D gene (5 bases). This CDR3 spans 13 amino acids. The V and J ends lost 4 bases and 8 bases respectively, with 14 bases between them. Per germline, CDR1 MNHEY and CDR2 SMNVEV (reference sequence).

The chain has TRBV7-8 and TRBJ1-2; a possible D gene is TRBD1 (5 bases). The V end lost 2 bases, the J end lost 4 bases, and 14 bases lay between the germline ends. The CDR3 has 15 residues. Germline CDR1 is SGHVS and CDR2 is FQNEAQ. This CDR3 reads CASSLSRDPIYGYTF. CDR3 bases: TGTGCCAGCAGCTTAAGTCGGGACCCTATCTATGGCTACACCTTC.

This chain connects TRBV5-6 to TRBJ2-1, with D possibly TRBD2 on 5 matching bases. Germline lookup yields CDR1 SGHDT and CDR2 YYEEEE. Between the trimmed V and J ends, which lost 5 bases and 2 bases, there was a span of 8 bases. This CDR3 spans 13 amino acids. The CDR3 loop is CASRRTAYNEQFF. The CDR3 coding sequence is TGTGCCAGCAGACGGACTGCCTACAATGAGCAGTTCTTC.

V and J are TRBV4-1 and TRBJ2-1; maybe TRBD1 (6 bases). The CDR3 runs to 17 residues. CDR1 and CDR2 from the germline V gene are MGHRA and YSYEKL. The V and J ends lost 0 bases and 0 bases respectively, with 12 bases between them. As DNA, the CDR3 is TGCGCCAGCAGCCAAGAACCAGGCAGGGGCTCCTACAATGAGCAGTTCTTC. The encoded protein is CASSQEPGRGSYNEQFF.

The chain couples TRBV4-1 to TRBJ1-5; D gene unclear. The CDR3 loop spans 14 amino acids. Trimming cost V 0 bases and J 3 bases, with 6 bases left between them. From germline, CDR1 is MGHRA and CDR2 YSYEKL. The CDR3 spells CASSQEGYNQPQHF. The CDR3 region has the DNA TGCGCCAGCAGCCAAGAGGGGTACAATCAGCCCCAGCATTTT.

CDR3 sequence reads: CASGLAGVGTGELFF. Written as DNA, the CDR3 is TGTGCCAGCGGCCTAGCGGGAGTGGGGACCGGGGAGCTGTTTTTT. The J gene is TRBJ2-2, the V gene TRBV2; 10 bases fit TRBD2. This CDR3 has 15 amino acids. J gave up 5 bases and V 8 bases, and 8 bases lay outside the gene matches. The germline gives CDR1 SNHLY, CDR2 FYNNEI.

V usage is TRBV4-1 and J usage is TRBJ1-1; D is unresolved. Trimming took off 1 base at V and 5 bases at J, with 8 bases between the two ends. Germline V CDR1 and CDR2: MGHRA, YSYEKL. The CDR3 is 13 residues long. The CDR3 spells CASSQAQRTEAFF. The CDR3 DNA follows: TGCGCCAGCAGCCAAGCACAGAGAACTGAAGCTTTCTTT.

This clone was seen repeatedly, ten times or more. V usage is TRBV28 and J usage is TRBJ1-6; TRBD1 agrees at 9 bases. Losses at the gene ends were 5 bases for V and 9 bases for J; bases not matched to a gene: 20. This CDR3 spans 19 amino acids. The germline gives CDR1 MDHEN, CDR2 SYDVKM. The CDR3 region is CASSPVLGGAGTGSSPLHF. In DNA, the CDR3 is TGTGCCAGCAGTCCCGTTTTGGGGGGGGCCGGGACAGGGTCTTCACCCCTCCACTTT. The variable domain in full, completed from reference TRBV28 and TRBJ1-6, reads DVKVTQSSRYLVKRTGEKVFLECVQDMDHENMFWYRQDPGLGLRLIYFSYDVKMKEKGDIPEGYSVSREKKERFSLILESASTNQTSMYLCASSPVLGGAGTGSSPLHFGNGTRLTVT.

The chain uses TRBV5-5 and TRBJ1-1; no reliable D call. Germline V lookup: CDR1 SGHKS, CDR2 YYEKEE (reference sequence). The length of the CDR3 is 13 residues. V gave up 2 bases and J gave up 1 base, with 6 bases separating them. The CDR3 spells CASSFGRNTEAFF. In DNA, the CDR3 is TGTGCCAGCAGCTTTGGGAGGAACACTGAAGCTTTCTTT.

The chain carries TRBV7-6 and TRBJ2-7; no clear D gene. Germline assignment: CDR1 SGHVS and CDR2 FNYEAQ. V lost 1 base, J lost 2 bases, and 12 bases lay in between. CDR3 size: 15 residues. In DNA form, the CDR3 reads TGTGCCAGCAGCTTAGAGTCAGGTGACCCCTACGAGCAGTACTTC. This encodes CASSLESGDPYEQYF.

The genes are TRBV11-2 and TRBJ1-5; D gene uncertain. Germline values: CDR1 SGHAT, CDR2 FQNNGV. The CDR3 loop spans 14 amino acids. V was trimmed by 1 base and J by 3 bases, leaving 7 bases between them. The CDR3 DNA reads as TGTGCCAGCAGCTTAGCGGCAGTCAATCAGCCCCAGCATTTT. This codes for CASSLAAVNQPQHF. Filled out from reference TRBV11-2 and TRBJ1-5, the complete variable domain reads EAGVAQSPRYKIIEKRQSVAFWCNPISGHATLYWYQQILGQGPKLLIQFQNNGVVDDSQLPKDRFSAERLKGVDSTLKIQPAKLEDSAVYLCASSLAAVNQPQHFGDGTRLSIL.

V gene TRBV6-5 combines with J gene TRBJ2-1; TRBD1 matches 9 bases. Trimming removed 6 bases from V and 6 bases from J; junction bases left unmatched: 6. This CDR3 has 14 residues. Germline V gene lookup returns CDR1 MNHEY and CDR2 SVGAGI. The CDR3 nucleotides are TGTGCCAGCAGCCGGACAGGGGTTGGCAATGAGCAGTTCTTC. Its protein is CASSRTGVGNEQFF.

J is TRBJ2-7 and V is TRBV4-1; 9 bases line up with TRBD1. V was pared by 1 base and J by 7 bases, with 5 bases of the junction left unmatched. The germline gives CDR1 MGHRA, CDR2 YSYEKL. This CDR3 spans 14 amino acids. The CDR3 region has the DNA TGCGCCAGCAGCCAAGGGACAGGGGTTTGGGAGCAGTACTTC. Translated, it gives CASSQGTGVWEQYF.

The CDR3 DNA reads TGTGCCAGCTCACCACTTTTGGAATCACCCCTCCACTTT. Its translation: CASSPLLESPLHF. The chain links TRBV18 to TRBJ1-6, with unresolved D. CDR3 size: 13 residues. V lost 1 base and J 10 bases, leaving 8 bases between the germline ends. Germline V gives CDR1 KGHSH, CDR2 LQKENI.

The chain couples TRBV12-3 or TRBV12-4 to TRBJ2-1, with unresolved D. This CDR3 region has 12 residues. The V gene lost 6 bases and the J gene lost 9 bases, with 12 bases spanning the gap. CDR3 sequence (DNA): TGTGCCAGCAGAAATGGGTCCCCTGAGCAGTTCTTC. The encoded protein is CASRNGSPEQFF.

The chain links TRBV5-1 to TRBJ2-3; D is unresolved. V was shortened by 0 bases and J by 1 base, with 12 bases between the two germline ends. CDR3 length equals 16 residues. The V gene's germline CDR1 is SGHRS and CDR2 YFSETQ. CDR3 residues: CASSLGLEIRTDTQYF. As DNA, the CDR3 is TGCGCCAGCAGCTTGGGCCTAGAAATCCGCACAGATACGCAGTATTTT.

The chain combines TRBV2 with TRBJ1-1; TRBD1 is a possible D gene (5 bases). Trimming shortened V by 7 bases and J by 5 bases, and 17 bases separated the two germline ends. Germline values: CDR1 SNHLY, CDR2 FYNNEI. CDR3 length equals 14 residues. The CDR3 coding sequence is TGTGCCAGCATCCTAGACACGGCAGGGACTGAAGCTTTCTTT. This sequence encodes CASILDTAGTEAFF.

The chain joins TRBV6-5 to TRBJ1-2; D unresolved. The CDR3 is 13 residues long. Per the germline V gene, CDR1 is MNHEY and CDR2 is SVGAGI. Trimming pared 7 bases from V and 5 bases from J, leaving 14 bases between. CDR3 region: CASKVDNGYGYTF. CDR3 coding DNA: TGTGCCAGCAAGGTTGACAACGGGTATGGCTACACCTTC.

The chain joins TRBV2 to TRBJ2-2; D unresolved. This CDR3 has 15 amino acids. Per germline, CDR1 SNHLY and CDR2 FYNNEI. The V end lost 1 base, the J end lost 0 bases, and 6 bases lay between the germline ends. In DNA, the CDR3 is TGTGCCAGCAGTGAAGGCACGACGAACACCGGGGAGCTGTTTTTT. This codes for CASSEGTTNTGELFF.

The chain uses TRBV19 and TRBJ1-2; no clear D. The V gene's germline CDR1 is LNHDA and CDR2 SQIVND (reference sequence). V dropped 7 bases and J dropped 3 bases, with 15 bases sitting between them. This CDR3 spans 14 amino acids. The CDR3 reads CASTPEADYYGYTF. The CDR3 nucleotides are TGTGCCAGTACCCCGGAGGCAGACTACTATGGCTACACCTTC.

Regarding this clone: Distinct nucleotide sequences in the sample also encode this CDR3. The genes are TRBV18 and TRBJ1-5; 8 bases are a match to TRBD1. There are 15 residues in the CDR3. V dropped 3 bases and J dropped 2; count of bases not matched to a gene: 3. Per the germline V gene, CDR1 is KGHSH and CDR2 is LQKENI. This chain's CDR3 is CASSPGTGGNQPQHF. Written as DNA, the CDR3 is TGTGCCAGCTCACCGGGGACAGGTGGCAATCAGCCCCAGCATTTT.

The chain carries TRBV6-5 and TRBJ1-2; weak D call: TRBD1 (6 bases). This CDR3 region has 13 residues. The germline CDR1 and CDR2 sequences are MNHEY and SVGAGI. V lost 5 bases, J lost 2 bases, and 9 bases lay in between. The CDR3 sequence: CASSPGVNYGYTF. The DNA of the CDR3 is TGTGCCAGCAGTCCAGGGGTGAACTATGGCTACACCTTC.